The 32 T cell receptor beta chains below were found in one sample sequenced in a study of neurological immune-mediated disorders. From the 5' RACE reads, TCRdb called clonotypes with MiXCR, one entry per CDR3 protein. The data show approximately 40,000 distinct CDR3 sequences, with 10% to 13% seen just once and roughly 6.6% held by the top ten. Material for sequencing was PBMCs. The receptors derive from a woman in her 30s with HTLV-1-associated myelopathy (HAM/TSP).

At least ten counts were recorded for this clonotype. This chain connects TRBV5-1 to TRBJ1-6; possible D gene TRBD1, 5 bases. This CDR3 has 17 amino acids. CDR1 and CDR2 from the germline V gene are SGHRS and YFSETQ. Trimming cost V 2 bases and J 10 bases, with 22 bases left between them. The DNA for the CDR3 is TGCGCCAGCAGCTTTACCGGGACCACGAATTTATGGTCACCCCTCCACTTT. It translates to CASSFTGTTNLWSPLHF. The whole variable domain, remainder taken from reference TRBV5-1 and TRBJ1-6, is KAGVTQTPRYLIKTRGQQVTLSCSPISGHRSVSWYQQTPGQGLQFLFEYFSETQRNKGNFPGRFSGRQFSNSRSEMNVSTLELGDSALYLCASSFTGTTNLWSPLHFGNGTRLTVT.

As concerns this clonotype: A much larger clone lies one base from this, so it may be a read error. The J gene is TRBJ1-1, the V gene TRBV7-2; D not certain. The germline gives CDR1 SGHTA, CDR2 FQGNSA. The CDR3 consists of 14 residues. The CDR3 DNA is TGTGACAGCAGCTTAAAAGGGCAGAGGACTGAAGCTTTCTTT. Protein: CDSSLKGQRTEAFF.

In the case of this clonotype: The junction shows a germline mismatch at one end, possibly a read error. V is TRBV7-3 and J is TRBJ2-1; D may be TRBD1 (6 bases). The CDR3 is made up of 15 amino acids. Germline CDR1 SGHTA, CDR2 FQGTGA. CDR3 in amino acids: CASSLEVGHLNEQLF. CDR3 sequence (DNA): TGTGCCAGCAGCTTAGAAGTGGGACACCTCAATGAGCAGTTATTC.

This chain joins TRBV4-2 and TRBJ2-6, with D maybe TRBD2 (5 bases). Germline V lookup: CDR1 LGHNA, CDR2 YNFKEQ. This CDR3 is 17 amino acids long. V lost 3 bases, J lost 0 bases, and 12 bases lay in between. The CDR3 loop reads CASSQEDVRSGANVLTF. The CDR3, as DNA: TGTGCCAGCAGCCAGGAGGACGTCCGCTCTGGGGCCAACGTCCTGACTTTC.

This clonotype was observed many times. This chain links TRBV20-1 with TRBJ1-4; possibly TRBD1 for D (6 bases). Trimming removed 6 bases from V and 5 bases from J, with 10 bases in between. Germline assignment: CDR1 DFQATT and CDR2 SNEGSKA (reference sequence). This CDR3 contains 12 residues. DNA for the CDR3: TGCAGTGCGGGGGCCCTCAATGAAAAACTGTTTTTT. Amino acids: CSAGALNEKLFF.

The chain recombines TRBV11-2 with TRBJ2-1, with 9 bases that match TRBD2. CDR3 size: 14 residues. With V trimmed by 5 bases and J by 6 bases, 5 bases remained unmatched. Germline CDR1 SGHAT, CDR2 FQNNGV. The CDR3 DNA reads TGTGCCAGCAGCGTAGCGGGGGCCCTCAATGAGCAGTTCTTC. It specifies CASSVAGALNEQFF.

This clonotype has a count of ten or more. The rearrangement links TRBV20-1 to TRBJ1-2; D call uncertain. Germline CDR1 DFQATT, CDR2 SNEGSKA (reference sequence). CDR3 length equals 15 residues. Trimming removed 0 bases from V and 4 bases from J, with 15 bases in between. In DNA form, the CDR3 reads TGCAGTGCTAGAGATTTAACCAGACTGTCCTATGGCTACACCTTC. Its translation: CSARDLTRLSYGYTF.

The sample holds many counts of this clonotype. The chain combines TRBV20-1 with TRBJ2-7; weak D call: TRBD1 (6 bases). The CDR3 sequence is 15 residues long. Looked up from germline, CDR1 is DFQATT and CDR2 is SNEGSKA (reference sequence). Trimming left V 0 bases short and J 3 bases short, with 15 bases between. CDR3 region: CSARDPLRDNYEQYF. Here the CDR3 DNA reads TGCAGTGCTAGAGATCCCCTCCGGGACAACTACGAGCAGTACTTC.

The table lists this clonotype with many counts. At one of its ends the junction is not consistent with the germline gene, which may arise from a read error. Here the CDR3 DNA reads TGTGCCATCAGTGAAGGTACACAGGGGATCTTC. Its translation is CAISEGTQGIF. The genes are TRBV10-3 and TRBJ2-1, with 7 bases identical to TRBD1. In germline, CDR1 is ENHRY, CDR2 SYGVKD. This CDR3 spans 11 amino acids.

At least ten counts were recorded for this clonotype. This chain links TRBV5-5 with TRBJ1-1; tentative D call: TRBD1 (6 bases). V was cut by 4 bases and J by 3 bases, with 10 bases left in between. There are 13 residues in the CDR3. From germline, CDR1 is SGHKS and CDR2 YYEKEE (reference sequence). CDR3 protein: CASSQQGHTEAFF. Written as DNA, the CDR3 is TGTGCCAGCAGCCAACAGGGCCACACTGAAGCTTTCTTT. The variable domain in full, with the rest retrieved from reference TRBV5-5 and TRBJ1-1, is DAGVTQSPTHLIKTRGQQVTLRCSPISGHKSVSWYQQVLGQGPQFIFQYYEKEERGRGNFPDRFSARQFPNYSSELNVNALLLGDSALYLCASSQQGHTEAFFGQGTRLTVV.

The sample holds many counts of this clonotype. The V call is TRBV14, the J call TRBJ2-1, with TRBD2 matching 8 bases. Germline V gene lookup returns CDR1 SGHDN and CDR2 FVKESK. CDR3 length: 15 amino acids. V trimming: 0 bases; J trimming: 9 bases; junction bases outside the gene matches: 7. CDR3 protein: CASSQDSGELREQFF. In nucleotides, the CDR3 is TGTGCCAGCAGCCAAGATAGCGGGGAGCTTCGTGAGCAGTTCTTC.

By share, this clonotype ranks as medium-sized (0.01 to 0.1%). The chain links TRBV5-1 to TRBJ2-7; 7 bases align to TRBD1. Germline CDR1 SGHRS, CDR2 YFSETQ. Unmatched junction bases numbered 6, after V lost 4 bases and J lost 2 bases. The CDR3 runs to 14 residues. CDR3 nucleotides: TGCGCCAGCAGCCGGGTCGACAGGGCCTACGAGCAGTACTTC. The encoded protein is CASSRVDRAYEQYF. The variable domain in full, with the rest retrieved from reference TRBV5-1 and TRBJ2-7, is KAGVTQTPRYLIKTRGQQVTLSCSPISGHRSVSWYQQTPGQGLQFLFEYFSETQRNKGNFPGRFSGRQFSNSRSEMNVSTLELGDSALYLCASSRVDRAYEQYFGPGTRLTVT.

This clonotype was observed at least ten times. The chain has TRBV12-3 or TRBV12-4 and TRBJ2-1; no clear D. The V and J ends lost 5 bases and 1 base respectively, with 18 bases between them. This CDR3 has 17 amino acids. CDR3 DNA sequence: TGTGCCAGCAGTCCCCCGGGCCCCCCGCGATCCTACAATGAGCAGTTCTTC. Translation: CASSPPGPPRSYNEQFF.

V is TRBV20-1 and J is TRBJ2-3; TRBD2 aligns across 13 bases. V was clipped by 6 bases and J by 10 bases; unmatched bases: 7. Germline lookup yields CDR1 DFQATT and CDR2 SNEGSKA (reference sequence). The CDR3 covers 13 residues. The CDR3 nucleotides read TGCAGTGCAGCTACTAGCGGGGGGGCCGCGCAGTATTTT. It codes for CSAATSGGAAQYF.

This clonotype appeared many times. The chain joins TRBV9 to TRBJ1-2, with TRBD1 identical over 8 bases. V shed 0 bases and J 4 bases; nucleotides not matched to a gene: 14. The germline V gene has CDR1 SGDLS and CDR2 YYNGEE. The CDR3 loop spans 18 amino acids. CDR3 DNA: TGTGCCAGCAGCGTAGACCCGGACAGGGTACCGATAGGCTATGGCTACACCTTC. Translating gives CASSVDPDRVPIGYGYTF.

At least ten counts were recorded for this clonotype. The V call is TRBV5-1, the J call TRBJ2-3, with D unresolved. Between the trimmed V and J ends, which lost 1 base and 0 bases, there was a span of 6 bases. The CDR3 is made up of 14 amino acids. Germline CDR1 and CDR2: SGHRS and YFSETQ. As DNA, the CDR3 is TGCGCCAGCAGCTTGTTCACTAGCACAGATACGCAGTATTTT. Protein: CASSLFTSTDTQYF.

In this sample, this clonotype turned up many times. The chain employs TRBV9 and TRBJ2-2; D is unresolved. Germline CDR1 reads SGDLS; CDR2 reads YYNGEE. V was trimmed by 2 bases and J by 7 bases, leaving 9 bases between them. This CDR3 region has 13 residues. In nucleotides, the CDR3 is TGTGCCAGCAGCGTCAACTCAGGCGGGGAGCTGTTTTTT. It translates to CASSVNSGGELFF.

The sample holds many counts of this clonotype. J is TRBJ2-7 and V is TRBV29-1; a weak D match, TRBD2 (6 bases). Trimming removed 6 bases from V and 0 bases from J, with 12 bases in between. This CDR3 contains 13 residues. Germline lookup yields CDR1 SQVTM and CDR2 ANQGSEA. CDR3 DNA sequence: TGCAGCGTCTCGGGACTCAGCTCCTACGAGCAGTACTTC. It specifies CSVSGLSSYEQYF.

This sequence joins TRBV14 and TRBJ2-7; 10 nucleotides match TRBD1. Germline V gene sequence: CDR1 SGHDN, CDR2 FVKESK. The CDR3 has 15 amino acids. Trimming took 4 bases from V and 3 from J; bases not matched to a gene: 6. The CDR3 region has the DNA TGTGCCAGCAGCCCTATGACAGGGGGCGGCTACGAGCAGTACTTC. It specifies CASSPMTGGGYEQYF.

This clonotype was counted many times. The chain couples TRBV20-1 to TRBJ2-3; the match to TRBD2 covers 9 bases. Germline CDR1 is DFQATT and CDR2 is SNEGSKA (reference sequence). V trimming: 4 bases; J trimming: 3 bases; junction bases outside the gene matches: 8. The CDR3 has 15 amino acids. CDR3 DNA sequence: TGCAGTGCTACGCACTCTAGCGGGGTAACAGATACGCAGTATTTT. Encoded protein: CSATHSSGVTDTQYF.

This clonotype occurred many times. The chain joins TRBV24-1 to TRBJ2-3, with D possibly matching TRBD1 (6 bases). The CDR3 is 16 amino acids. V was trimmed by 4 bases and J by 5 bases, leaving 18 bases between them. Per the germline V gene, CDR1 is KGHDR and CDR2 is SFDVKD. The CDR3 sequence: CATSDSGQTGGDTQYF. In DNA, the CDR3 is TGTGCCACCAGTGACTCAGGACAGACTGGGGGAGATACGCAGTATTTT.

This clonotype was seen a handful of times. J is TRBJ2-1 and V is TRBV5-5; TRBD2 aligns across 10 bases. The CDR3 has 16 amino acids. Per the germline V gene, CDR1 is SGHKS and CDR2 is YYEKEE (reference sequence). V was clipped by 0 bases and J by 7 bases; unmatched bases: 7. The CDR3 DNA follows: TGTGCCAGCAGCTTGGTTGGAGCGGGGGGGAGGAATGAGCAGTTCTTC. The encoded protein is CASSLVGAGGRNEQFF.

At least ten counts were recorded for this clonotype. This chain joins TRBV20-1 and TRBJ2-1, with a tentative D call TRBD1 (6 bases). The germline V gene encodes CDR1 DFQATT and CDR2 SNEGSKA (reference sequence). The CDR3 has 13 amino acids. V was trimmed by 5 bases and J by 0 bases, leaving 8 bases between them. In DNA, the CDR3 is TGCAGTGCTGGGGGCTCCTCCTACAATGAGCAGTTCTTC. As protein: CSAGGSSYNEQFF.

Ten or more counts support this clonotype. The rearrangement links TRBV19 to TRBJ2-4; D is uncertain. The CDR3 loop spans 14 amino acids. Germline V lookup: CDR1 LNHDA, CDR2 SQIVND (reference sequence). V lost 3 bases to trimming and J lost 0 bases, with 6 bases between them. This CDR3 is CASSIPLAKNIQYF. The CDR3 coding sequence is TGTGCCAGTAGTATTCCTTTAGCCAAAAACATTCAGTACTTC.

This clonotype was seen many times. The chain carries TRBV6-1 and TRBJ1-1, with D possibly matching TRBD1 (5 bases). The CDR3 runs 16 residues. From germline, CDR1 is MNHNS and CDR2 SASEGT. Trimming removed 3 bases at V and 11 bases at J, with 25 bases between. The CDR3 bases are TGTGCCAGCAGTGATCGATTATTGAGCAGGGAGGGGAAGGCTTTCTTT. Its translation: CASSDRLLSREGKAFF.

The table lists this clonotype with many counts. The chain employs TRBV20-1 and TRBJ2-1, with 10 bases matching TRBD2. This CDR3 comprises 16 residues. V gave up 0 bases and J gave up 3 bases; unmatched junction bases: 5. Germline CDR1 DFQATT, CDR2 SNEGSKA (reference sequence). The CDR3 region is CSARDPSGGDYNEQFF. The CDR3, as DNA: TGCAGTGCTAGAGATCCTAGCGGGGGTGACTACAATGAGCAGTTCTTC.

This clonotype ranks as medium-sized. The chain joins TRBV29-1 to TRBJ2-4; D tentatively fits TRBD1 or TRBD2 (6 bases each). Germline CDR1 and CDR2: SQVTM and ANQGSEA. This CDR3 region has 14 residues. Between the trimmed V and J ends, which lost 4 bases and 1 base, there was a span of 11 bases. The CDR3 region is CSVVWGAAKNIQYF. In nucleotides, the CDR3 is TGCAGCGTTGTTTGGGGGGCGGCCAAAAACATTCAGTACTTC.

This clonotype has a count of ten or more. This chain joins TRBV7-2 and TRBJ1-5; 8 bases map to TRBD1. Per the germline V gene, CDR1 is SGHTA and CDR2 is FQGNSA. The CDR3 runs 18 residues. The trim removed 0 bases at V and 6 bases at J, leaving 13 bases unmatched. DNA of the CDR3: TGTGCCAGCAGCTTAGCAATTAGCAGGGGGCGGATCGGTCAGCCCCAGCATTTT. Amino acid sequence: CASSLAISRGRIGQPQHF.

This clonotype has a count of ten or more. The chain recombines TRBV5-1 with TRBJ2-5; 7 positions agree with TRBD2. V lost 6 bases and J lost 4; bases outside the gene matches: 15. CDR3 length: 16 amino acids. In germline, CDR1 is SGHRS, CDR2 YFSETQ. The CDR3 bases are TGCGCCAGCACTCCGGGGAGTCGCGGCGGGGGAGAGACCCAGTACTTC. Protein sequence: CASTPGSRGGGETQYF.

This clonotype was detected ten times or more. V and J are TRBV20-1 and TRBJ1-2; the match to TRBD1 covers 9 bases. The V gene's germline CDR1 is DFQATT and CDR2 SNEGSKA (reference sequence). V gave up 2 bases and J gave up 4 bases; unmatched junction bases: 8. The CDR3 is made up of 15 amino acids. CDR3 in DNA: TGCAGTGCTAGACAGCCGGGACAGGGAGGCTATGGCTACACCTTC. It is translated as CSARQPGQGGYGYTF.

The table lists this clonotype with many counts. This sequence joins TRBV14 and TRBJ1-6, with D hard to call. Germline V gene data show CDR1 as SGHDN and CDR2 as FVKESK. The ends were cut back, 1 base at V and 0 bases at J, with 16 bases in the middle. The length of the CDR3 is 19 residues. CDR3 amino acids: CASSQVGSLKSSYNSPLHF. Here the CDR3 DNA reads TGTGCCAGCAGCCAAGTTGGTTCGTTAAAGAGCTCCTATAATTCACCCCTCCACTTT.

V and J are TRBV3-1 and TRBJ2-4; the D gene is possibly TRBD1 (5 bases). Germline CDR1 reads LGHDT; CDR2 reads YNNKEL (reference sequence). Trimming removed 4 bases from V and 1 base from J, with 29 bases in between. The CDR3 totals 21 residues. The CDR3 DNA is TGTGCCAGCAGCCCCGAGACAGTCTTCCCCACCCAAACTAATGCCAAAAACATTCAGTACTTC. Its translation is CASSPETVFPTQTNAKNIQYF.